The clone carrying this T cell receptor (beta chain) was recorded many times. Its antigen is undetermined. PCR was performed a second time for roughly 7 to 11 cycles using a sample-barcoded 5' primer and a J-beta primer mix. Via MiXCR, TCRdb re-called the 5' RACE reads, giving one row per CDR3 protein. The sample yields some 1.7 million distinct CDR3 sequences, under 30% seen once. Each donor's blood draw was around 9.1 milliliters of peripheral blood. V lost 0 bases to trimming and J lost 3 bases, with 16 bases between them. The CDR3 extends over 16 amino acids. Germline loops: CDR1 SGDLS, CDR2 YYNGEE. This entry comes from a study of blood T cells in healthy people across ages. Study-wide findings and caveats: A roughly linear age-dependent decrease characterized TCR beta diversity per million T cells. TCR beta diversity correlated strongly with naive T cell percentage. Diversity figures based on one million T cells were deemed too low.

The chain joins TRBV9 to TRBJ2-7; either TRBD1 or TRBD2 may supply D (5 bases each). The receptor comes from a woman aged 25-40 years in good health. Sequencing was done on a sample of blood. The CDR3 DNA sequence: TGTGCCAGCAGCGTAGGCGGCAGGGAGATCCTCTACGAGCAGTACTTC. Amino acids: CASSVGGREILYEQYF.